What follows are 18 T cell receptor beta chains derived from one specimen sequenced in a study of post-analysis software for immune sequencing data. Antigens of these TCRs are unknown. Unique molecular identifiers were built into the TCR beta cDNA libraries. A single record per CDR3 protein comes from TCRdb applying MiXCR to the PCR reads. The sample has 750,000 to 950,000 distinct CDR3 sequences; approximately 50% are singletons. Overall study findings and caveats: TRBV5-6, TRBV5-1 and TRBV20-1 were among a few TRBV segments more frequent in patients than controls.

Sequencing input: blood. The source is a girl aged 10-17 years with multiple sclerosis.

The V gene is TRBV7-2, the J gene TRBJ1-2, with D unresolved. Looked up from germline, CDR1 is SGHTA and CDR2 is FQGNSA. Between the trimmed V and J ends, which lost 1 base and 4 bases, there was a span of 13 bases. The CDR3 is made up of 15 amino acids. CDR3 sequence: CASSLGGKTTYGYTF. DNA for the CDR3: TGTGCCAGCAGCTTAGGCGGCAAGACGACCTATGGCTACACCTTC.

The chain recombines TRBV29-1 with TRBJ2-4; D might be TRBD1 (7 bases). CDR1 is SQVTM, CDR2 ANQGSEA, per germline. V dropped 7 bases and J dropped 0 bases, with 10 bases sitting between them. The CDR3 has 13 residues. CDR3 loop: CSAGGLAKNIQYF. CDR3 DNA: TGCAGCGCAGGGGGGCTAGCCAAAAACATTCAGTACTTC.

The chain has TRBV4-1 and TRBJ2-5; possible D gene TRBD2, 6 bases. CDR3 size: 15 residues. V was trimmed by 0 bases and J by 4 bases, leaving 12 bases between them. The germline CDR1 and CDR2 sequences are MGHRA and YSYEKL. The CDR3, as DNA: TGCGCCAGCAGCCAAGATGCGGGGCTTCGAGAGACCCAGTACTTC. Translation gives CASSQDAGLRETQYF.

This sequence joins TRBV5-1 and TRBJ1-2; D ambiguous. Trimming removed 1 base at V and 6 bases at J, with 7 bases between. The germline gives CDR1 SGHRS, CDR2 YFSETQ. The CDR3 is 12 residues long. CDR3 DNA sequence: TGCGCCAGCAGCTTGCCCCCGGATGGCTACACCTTC. As protein: CASSLPPDGYTF. Filled out from reference TRBV5-1 and TRBJ1-2, the complete variable domain reads KAGVTQTPRYLIKTRGQQVTLSCSPISGHRSVSWYQQTPGQGLQFLFEYFSETQRNKGNFPGRFSGRQFSNSRSEMNVSTLELGDSALYLCASSLPPDGYTFGSGTRLTVV.

V gene TRBV6-5 combines with J gene TRBJ1-1; D gene ambiguous. V dropped 3 bases and J dropped 3 bases, with 14 bases sitting between them. Germline CDR1 MNHEY, CDR2 SVGAGI. The CDR3 extends over 15 amino acids. Here the CDR3 DNA reads TGTGCCAGCAGTTATGGGGTAGAGGGTGACACTGAAGCTTTCTTT. Its protein is CASSYGVEGDTEAFF.

The chain uses TRBV11-2 and TRBJ2-3; 7 bases are shared with TRBD1. The CDR3 extends over 15 amino acids. V shed 5 bases, J shed 0 bases, and the junction held 5 bases outside the gene matches. Germline V gene data show CDR1 as SGHAT and CDR2 as FQNNGV. CDR3 nucleotide sequence: TGTGCCAGCAGCCCCGGACAGGCTAGCACAGATACGCAGTATTTT. It specifies CASSPGQASTDTQYF.

The chain carries TRBV7-8 and TRBJ2-7; 9 nucleotides align to TRBD2. J was trimmed by 3 bases and V by 5 bases; bases with no gene match: 14. CDR3 length: 17 residues. Germline V gene lookup returns CDR1 SGHVS and CDR2 FQNEAQ. The CDR3 nucleotides read TGTGCCAGCAGCCGAGGGGTAGCGGGGGCCTTAAACTACGAGCAGTACTTC. Translated, it gives CASSRGVAGALNYEQYF.

This clonotype occurred a few times. CDR3: CASSWTGRTQYF. CDR3 DNA sequence: TGTGCCAGCAGTTGGACAGGGCGAACCCAGTACTTC. This chain connects TRBV12-3 or TRBV12-4 to TRBJ2-5, with TRBD1 matching over 8 bases. This CDR3 has 12 residues. Trimming cost V 4 bases and J 8 bases; bases outside gene matches: 3.

J is TRBJ2-7 and V is TRBV29-1, with 11 bases matching TRBD1. There are 16 residues in the CDR3. Germline V gene lookup returns CDR1 SQVTM and CDR2 ANQGSEA. Trimming cost V 2 bases and J 0 bases; bases outside gene matches: 6. The CDR3 reads CSVERGTGGPSYEQYF. The CDR3 nucleotides read TGCAGCGTTGAACGCGGGACAGGGGGGCCCTCCTACGAGCAGTACTTC.

The J gene is TRBJ2-5, the V gene TRBV5-4; D uncertain. Germline CDR1 SGHNT, CDR2 YYREEE (reference sequence). The V end lost 0 bases, the J end lost 4 bases, and 10 bases lay between the germline ends. The CDR3 spans 14 residues. The CDR3 spells CASSLASLPETQYF. The CDR3 region has the DNA TGTGCCAGCAGCTTGGCCAGCCTCCCAGAGACCCAGTACTTC.

This clonotype was picked up a small number of times. The V call is TRBV12-3 or TRBV12-4, the J call TRBJ2-1, with 14 bases fitting TRBD2. The V segment lost 3 bases and the J segment 7 bases; nucleotides outside the gene matches: 2. The CDR3 has 15 amino acids. This chain's CDR3 is CASSFGTSGGNEQFF. The CDR3 nucleotides are TGTGCCAGCAGTTTCGGGACTAGCGGGGGTAATGAGCAGTTCTTC.

The V gene is TRBV10-3, the J gene TRBJ1-1; tentative D call: TRBD1 (6 bases). This CDR3 region has 13 residues. Germline CDR1 reads ENHRY; CDR2 reads SYGVKD. Trimming cost V 8 bases and J 6 bases, with 16 bases left between them. As DNA, the CDR3 is TGTGCCATCTCGACAGGAGAGACCCCTGAAGCTTTCTTT. As protein: CAISTGETPEAFF.

The CDR3 protein is CASSPPWTSLETQYF. The CDR3 bases are TGTGCCAGCAGCCCCCCCTGGACTAGCTTGGAGACCCAGTACTTC. The V call is TRBV3-1, the J call TRBJ2-5; 8 bases are a match to TRBD2. The germline V gene encodes CDR1 LGHDT and CDR2 YNNKEL (reference sequence). This CDR3 has 15 amino acids. The J segment lost 5 bases and the V segment lost 4 bases, leaving 9 bases of the junction unmatched.

V gene TRBV29-1 combines with J gene TRBJ1-1, with D possibly TRBD1 on 5 matching bases. Germline CDR1 is SQVTM and CDR2 is ANQGSEA. V lost 6 bases and J lost 0, with 14 bases in between. This CDR3 spans 14 amino acids. CDR3 amino acids: CSVPKPGMNTEAFF. CDR3 bases: TGCAGCGTCCCAAAGCCAGGGATGAACACTGAAGCTTTCTTT.

This clonotype was observed many times. The rearrangement joins TRBV5-1 to TRBJ2-7, with D hard to call. V lost 0 bases, J lost 5 bases, and 6 bases lay in between. This CDR3 has 12 amino acids. The germline V gene has CDR1 SGHRS and CDR2 YFSETQ. The CDR3 here is CASSLAGDEQYF. The CDR3 DNA reads as TGCGCCAGCAGCTTGGCCGGCGACGAGCAGTACTTC.

This clonotype was detected only a few times. The CDR3 protein is CASSWLTPGDEQFF. DNA for the CDR3: TGTGCCAGCAGTTGGTTGACTCCCGGGGATGAGCAGTTCTTC. The V call is TRBV27, the J call TRBJ2-1; possible D gene TRBD2, 5 bases. Germline loops: CDR1 MNHEY, CDR2 SMNVEV (reference sequence). There are 14 residues in the CDR3. V was clipped by 4 bases and J by 8 bases, with 15 bases between them.

This clonotype was detected only a few times. This chain uses TRBV7-2 with TRBJ2-7, with a possible D match to TRBD1 (6 bases). Germline CDR1 SGHTA, CDR2 FQGNSA. The CDR3 runs to 16 residues. Between the trimmed V and J ends, which lost 5 bases and 0 bases, there was a span of 17 bases. The CDR3 region is CASSQRGFGYSYEQYF. DNA for the CDR3: TGTGCCAGCAGCCAGAGGGGGTTCGGCTACTCCTACGAGCAGTACTTC.

The chain recombines TRBV6-5 with TRBJ2-1, with D uncertain. CDR1 MNHEY and CDR2 SVGAGI come from the germline V gene. The CDR3 extends over 14 amino acids. V shed 2 bases and J shed 7 bases, with 12 bases lying between them. The CDR3 region has the DNA TGTGCCAGCAGTTACGGCTTATCTCTGAATGAGCAGTTCTTC. Translation gives CASSYGLSLNEQFF.